These T cell receptor beta chains were read from a single sample in a study of cytomegalovirus exposure and HLA in healthy donors. Some clones are missing from TCRdb's copy, which holds only in-frame ones; the method was immunoSEQ multiplex PCR. The sample carries roughly 100,000 clones, 65% to 85% recorded once. Sequencing input: PBMCs. All receptors derive from a male donor in good health and CMV-seronegative. CDR3s include the opening cysteine and the closing phenylalanine or tryptophan. A D gene is named only where the DNA matches it firmly. Clone size is given for some rows only: seen once, a few or many times, or a class if the clone is expanded.

cdr3_nt cdr3_aa j_call d_call clone_size v_call
TGTGCCATCAGTGAGGTGGTTGGAGACAATGAGCAGTTCTTC CAISEVVGDNEQFF TRBJ2-1 - - TRBV10-3
TGTGCCAGCAGATCGCAGGGGGCCAATCAGCCCCAGCATTTT CASRSQGANQPQHF TRBJ1-5 TRBD1 - TRBV6-1
TGTGCCAGCAGCCCGCCGGCGGGGGCTTGCGAGCAGTACTTC CASSPPAGACEQYF TRBJ2-7 - - TRBV11-3
TGTGCCAGCAGCCTAGGACAGGGAGGGTACAATGAGCAGTTCTTC CASSLGQGGYNEQFF TRBJ2-1 - - TRBV5-8
TGCGCCAGCAGCCCGACCCCCGACAGGGGGCTGCTCCCCCTCCACTTT CASSPTPDRGLLPLHF TRBJ1-6 TRBD1 once TRBV4-1
TGTGCCAGCAGCTTCGGGAGGGCCACGTACAATGAGCAGTTCTTC CASSFGRATYNEQFF TRBJ2-1 TRBD2 - TRBV6-1
TGTGCCAGCAGCCTCCCTAGTAGCGGGAGGTTCACAGATACGCAGTATTTT CASSLPSSGRFTDTQYF TRBJ2-3 TRBD2 - TRBV4-2
TGTGCCAGCAGCGGAGCCGGGACTACCACCGGGGAGCTGTTTTTT CASSGAGTTTGELFF TRBJ2-2 TRBD2 few TRBV9
TGTGCCAGCTACGGTACAGCAGACGGCTACACCTTC CASYGTADGYTF TRBJ1-2 - - TRBV6-5
TGTGCCAGCAGCTTGCGACAGAACCAAGAGACCCAGTACTTC CASSLRQNQETQYF TRBJ2-5 - - TRBV7-9
TGTGCCAGCGGCTCGGGACTAACTGAAGCTTTCTTT CASGSGLTEAFF TRBJ1-1 - - TRBV2
TGTGCCAGTAGTACCGGGACTACAATCACAGATACGCAGTATTTT CASSTGTTITDTQYF TRBJ2-3 TRBD2 - TRBV19
TGTGCCAGCTCGCTAGCGGGCCCCTTCCTCGAGCAGTACTTC CASSLAGPFLEQYF TRBJ2-7 TRBD2 - TRBV11-3
TGTGCCAGCAGCTTCCAGGACCCGGACAAGGAGGGTGGCTACACCTTC CASSFQDPDKEGGYTF TRBJ1-2 - - TRBV5-6
TGTGCCAGCAGCTTACTCGCGGTCGGACTAGCGGGGGTCTACAATGAGCAGTTCTTC CASSLLAVGLAGVYNEQFF TRBJ2-1 TRBD2 - TRBV11-2
TGTGCCTGGAGTTTGACGGGGACATATGGCAATCAGCCCCAGCATTTT CAWSLTGTYGNQPQHF TRBJ1-5 - - TRBV30
TGTGCCTCTTCACCCTCCTGGACAGTCCCCACTGAAGCTTTCTTT CASSPSWTVPTEAFF TRBJ1-1 - few TRBV30